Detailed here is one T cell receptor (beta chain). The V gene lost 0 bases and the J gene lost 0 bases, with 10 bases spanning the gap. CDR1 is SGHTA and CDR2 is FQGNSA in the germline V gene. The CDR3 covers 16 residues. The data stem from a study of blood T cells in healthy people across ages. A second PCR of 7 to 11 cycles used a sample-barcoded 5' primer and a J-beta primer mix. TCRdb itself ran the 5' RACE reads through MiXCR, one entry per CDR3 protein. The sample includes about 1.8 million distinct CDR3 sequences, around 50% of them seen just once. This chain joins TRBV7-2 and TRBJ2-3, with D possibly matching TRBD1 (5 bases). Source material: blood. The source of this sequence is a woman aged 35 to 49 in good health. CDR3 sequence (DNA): TGTGCCAGCAGCTTAGCAGACAGATTTAGCACAGATACGCAGTATTTT. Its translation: CASSLADRFSTDTQYF.